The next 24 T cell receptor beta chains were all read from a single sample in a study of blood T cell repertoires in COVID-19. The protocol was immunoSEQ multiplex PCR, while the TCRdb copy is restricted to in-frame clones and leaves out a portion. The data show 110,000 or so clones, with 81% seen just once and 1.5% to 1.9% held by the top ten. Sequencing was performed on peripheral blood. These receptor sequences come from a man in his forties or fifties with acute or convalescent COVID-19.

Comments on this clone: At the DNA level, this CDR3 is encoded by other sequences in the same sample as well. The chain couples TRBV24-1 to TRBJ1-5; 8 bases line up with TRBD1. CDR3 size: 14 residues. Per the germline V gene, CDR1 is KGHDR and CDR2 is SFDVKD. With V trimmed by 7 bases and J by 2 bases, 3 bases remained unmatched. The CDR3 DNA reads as TGTGCCACCAGCCAGACAGGGGGCAATCAGCCCCAGCATTTT. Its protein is CATSQTGGNQPQHF.

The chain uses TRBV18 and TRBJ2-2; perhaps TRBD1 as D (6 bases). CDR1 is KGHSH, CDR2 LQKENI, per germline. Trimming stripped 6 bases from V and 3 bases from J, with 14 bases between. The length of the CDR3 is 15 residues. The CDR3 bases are TGTGCCAGCTCGCTGGGGGCGAAGGACACCGGGGAGCTGTTTTTT. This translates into CASSLGAKDTGELFF.

The CDR3 nucleotides are TGTGCCAGCAGCGTAGGCTGGGGGGTCGACAATGAGCAGTTCTTC. Its protein is CASSVGWGVDNEQFF. This chain uses TRBV9 with TRBJ2-1; tentatively, D is TRBD2 (6 bases). The CDR3 length is 15 residues. CDR1 is SGDLS and CDR2 is YYNGEE in the germline V gene. V lost 0 bases and J lost 5, with 12 bases in between.

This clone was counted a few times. CDR3 residues: CAWTTGGGGTEAFF. In DNA form, the CDR3 reads TGTGCCTGGACCACTGGAGGGGGAGGGACTGAAGCTTTCTTT. J is TRBJ1-1 and V is TRBV30, with a tentative D call TRBD1 (6 bases). From germline, CDR1 is GTSNPN and CDR2 SVGIG (reference sequence). V lost 4 bases and J 5 bases, leaving 17 bases between the germline ends. The CDR3 spans 14 residues.

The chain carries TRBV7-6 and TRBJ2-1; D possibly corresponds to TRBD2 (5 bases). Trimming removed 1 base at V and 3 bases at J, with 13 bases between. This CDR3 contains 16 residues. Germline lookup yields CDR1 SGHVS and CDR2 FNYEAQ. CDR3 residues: CASSLGARGFYNEQFF. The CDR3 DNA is TGTGCCAGCAGCTTAGGGGCACGCGGGTTCTACAATGAGCAGTTCTTC.

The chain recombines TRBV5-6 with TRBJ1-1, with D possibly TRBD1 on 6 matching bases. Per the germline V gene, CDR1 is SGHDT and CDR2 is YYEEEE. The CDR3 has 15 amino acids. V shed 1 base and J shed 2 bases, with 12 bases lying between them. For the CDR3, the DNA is TGTGCCAGCAGCTTGAGGGGGACGAGAAACACTGAAGCTTTCTTT. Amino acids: CASSLRGTRNTEAFF.

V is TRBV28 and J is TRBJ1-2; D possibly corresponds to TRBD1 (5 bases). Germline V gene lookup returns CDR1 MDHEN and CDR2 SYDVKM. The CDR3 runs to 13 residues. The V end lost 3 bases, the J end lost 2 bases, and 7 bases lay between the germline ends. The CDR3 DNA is TGTGCCAGCAGTTTTCACAGGAACTATGGCTACACCTTC. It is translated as CASSFHRNYGYTF.

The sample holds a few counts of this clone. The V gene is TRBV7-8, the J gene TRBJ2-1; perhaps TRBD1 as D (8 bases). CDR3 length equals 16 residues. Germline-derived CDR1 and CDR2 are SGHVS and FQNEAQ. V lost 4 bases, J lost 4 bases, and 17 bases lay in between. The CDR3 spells CASSSGGGGLYNEQFF. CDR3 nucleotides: TGTGCCAGCAGCTCAGGGGGCGGGGGCCTATACAATGAGCAGTTCTTC.

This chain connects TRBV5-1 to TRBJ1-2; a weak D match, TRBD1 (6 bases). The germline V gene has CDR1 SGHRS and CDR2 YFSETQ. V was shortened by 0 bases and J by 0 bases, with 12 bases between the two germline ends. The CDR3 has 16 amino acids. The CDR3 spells CASSLADRTANYGYTF. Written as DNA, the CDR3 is TGCGCCAGCAGCTTGGCGGACAGAACAGCTAACTATGGCTACACCTTC. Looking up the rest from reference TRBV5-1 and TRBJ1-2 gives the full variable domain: KAGVTQTPRYLIKTRGQQVTLSCSPISGHRSVSWYQQTPGQGLQFLFEYFSETQRNKGNFPGRFSGRQFSNSRSEMNVSTLELGDSALYLCASSLADRTANYGYTFGSGTRLTVV.

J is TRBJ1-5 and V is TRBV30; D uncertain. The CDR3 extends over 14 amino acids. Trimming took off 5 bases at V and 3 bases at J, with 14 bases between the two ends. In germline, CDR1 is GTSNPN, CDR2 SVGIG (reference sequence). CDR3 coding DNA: TGTGCCTGGGGCGCCCCGGGGTACAATCAGCCCCAGCATTTT. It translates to CAWGAPGYNQPQHF.

Here the CDR3 DNA reads TGCGCCAGCAGTCGGGACAGGGACGATAATTCACCCCTCCACTTT. It is translated as CASSRDRDDNSPLHF. The genes are TRBV4-1 and TRBJ1-6; 9 bases align to TRBD1. V shed 6 bases and J 5 bases; nucleotides not matched to a gene: 5. From germline, CDR1 is MGHRA and CDR2 YSYEKL. CDR3 length equals 15 residues.

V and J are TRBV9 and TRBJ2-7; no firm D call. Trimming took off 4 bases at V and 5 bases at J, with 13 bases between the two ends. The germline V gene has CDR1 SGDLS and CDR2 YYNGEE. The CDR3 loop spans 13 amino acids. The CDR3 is CASSLGVQDEQYV. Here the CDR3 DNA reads TGTGCCAGCAGCTTGGGTGTTCAGGACGAGCAGTACGTC.

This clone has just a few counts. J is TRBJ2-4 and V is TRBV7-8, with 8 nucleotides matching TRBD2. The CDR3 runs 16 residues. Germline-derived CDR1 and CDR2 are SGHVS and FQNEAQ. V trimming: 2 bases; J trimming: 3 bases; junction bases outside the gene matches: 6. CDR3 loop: CASSLISSGFKNIQYF. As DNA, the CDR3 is TGTGCCAGCAGCTTAATTTCTAGCGGGTTCAAAAACATTCAGTACTTC.

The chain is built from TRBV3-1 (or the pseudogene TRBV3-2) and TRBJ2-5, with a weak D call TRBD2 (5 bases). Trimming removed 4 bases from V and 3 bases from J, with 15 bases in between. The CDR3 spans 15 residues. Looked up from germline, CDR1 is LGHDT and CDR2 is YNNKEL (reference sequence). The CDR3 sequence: CASSPSRGFEETQYF. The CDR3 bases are TGTGCCAGCAGCCCTTCGAGAGGGTTTGAAGAGACCCAGTACTTC.

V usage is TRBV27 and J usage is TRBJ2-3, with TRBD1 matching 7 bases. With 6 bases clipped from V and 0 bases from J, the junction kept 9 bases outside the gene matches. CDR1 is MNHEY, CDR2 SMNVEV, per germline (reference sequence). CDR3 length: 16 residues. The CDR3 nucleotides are TGTGCCAGCAGGAGGGGGCGGGTTCCTAGCACAGATACGCAGTATTTT. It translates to CASRRGRVPSTDTQYF.

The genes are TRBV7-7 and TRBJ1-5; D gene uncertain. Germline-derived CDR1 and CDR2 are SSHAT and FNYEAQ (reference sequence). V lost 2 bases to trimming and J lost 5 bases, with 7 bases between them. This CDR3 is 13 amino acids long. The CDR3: CASSLSEDQPQHF. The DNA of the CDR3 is TGTGCCAGCAGCTTATCCGAGGATCAGCCCCAGCATTTT.

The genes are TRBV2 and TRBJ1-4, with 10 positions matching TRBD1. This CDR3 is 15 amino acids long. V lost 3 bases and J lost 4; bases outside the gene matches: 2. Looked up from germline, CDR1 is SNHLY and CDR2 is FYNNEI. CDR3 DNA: TGTGCCAGCAGTGAGGACAGGGGGGTTAATGAAAAACTGTTTTTT. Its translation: CASSEDRGVNEKLFF.

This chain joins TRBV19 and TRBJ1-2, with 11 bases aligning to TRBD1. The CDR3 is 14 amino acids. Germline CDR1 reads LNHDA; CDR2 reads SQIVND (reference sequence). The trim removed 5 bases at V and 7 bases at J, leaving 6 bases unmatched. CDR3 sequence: CASSSDRGRFGYTF. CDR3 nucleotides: TGTGCCAGTAGTTCGGACAGGGGGCGTTTTGGCTACACCTTC.

CDR3 sequence: CASSDGGRNSPLHF. CDR3 coding DNA: TGTGCCAGCTCGGATGGGGGGAGGAATTCACCCCTCCACTTT. The chain joins TRBV7-3 to TRBJ1-6; D is possibly TRBD1 (5 bases). V lost 8 bases and J 7 bases, leaving 15 bases between the germline ends. The CDR3 extends over 14 amino acids. Germline V gives CDR1 SGHTA, CDR2 FQGTGA.

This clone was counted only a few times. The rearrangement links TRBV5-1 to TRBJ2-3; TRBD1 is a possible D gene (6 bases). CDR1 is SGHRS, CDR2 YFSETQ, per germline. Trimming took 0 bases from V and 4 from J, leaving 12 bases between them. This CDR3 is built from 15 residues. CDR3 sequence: CASSLGQGSSDTQYF. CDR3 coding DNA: TGCGCCAGCAGCTTGGGGCAGGGGAGTTCAGATACGCAGTATTTT.

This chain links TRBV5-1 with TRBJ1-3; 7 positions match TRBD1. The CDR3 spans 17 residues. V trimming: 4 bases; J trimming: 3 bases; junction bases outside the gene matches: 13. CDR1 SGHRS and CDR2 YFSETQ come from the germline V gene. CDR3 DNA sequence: TGCGCCAGCAGCGCCCACCTAAGGGGGCCCAGTGGAAACACCATATATTTT. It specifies CASSAHLRGPSGNTIYF.

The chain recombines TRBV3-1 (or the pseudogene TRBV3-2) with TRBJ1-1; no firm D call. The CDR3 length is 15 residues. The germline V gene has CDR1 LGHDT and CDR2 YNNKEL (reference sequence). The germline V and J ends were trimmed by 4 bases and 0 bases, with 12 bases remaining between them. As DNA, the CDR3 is TGTGCCAGCAGCCCCCCGCGGGCTATGAACACTGAAGCTTTCTTT. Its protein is CASSPPRAMNTEAFF.

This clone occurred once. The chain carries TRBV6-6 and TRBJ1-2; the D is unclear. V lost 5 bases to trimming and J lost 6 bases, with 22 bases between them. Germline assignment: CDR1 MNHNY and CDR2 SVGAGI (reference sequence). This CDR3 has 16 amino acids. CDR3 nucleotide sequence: TGTGCCAGCAGTGTTGGGCTAGGGAGGGTTAGGGATGGCTACACCTTC. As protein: CASSVGLGRVRDGYTF.

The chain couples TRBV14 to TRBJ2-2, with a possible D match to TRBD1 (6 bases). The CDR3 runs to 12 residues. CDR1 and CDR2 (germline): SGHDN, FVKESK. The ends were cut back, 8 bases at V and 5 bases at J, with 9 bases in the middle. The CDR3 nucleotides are TGTGCCAGCGAGGGGGAGACCGGGGAGCTGTTTTTT. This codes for CASEGETGELFF.